Below, one TCR beta chain is given with its context. This sample is part of a study of blood T cell repertoires in COVID-19. The wider study: The samples span acute and convalescent COVID-19 from the United States, Italy and Spain. The analysed material was cDNA or gDNA that came from T cells, B-cell-depleted T cells, or PBMCs.

The V end was cut by 1 base, the J end by 6 bases, with 16 bases between. Germline V lookup: CDR1 SGHRS, CDR2 YFSETQ. The CDR3 loop spans 16 amino acids. As originally analysed: Amplified reference gene primers provided the basis for estimating nucleated cell counts. The repertoire was sequenced with immunoSEQ multiplex PCR; TCRdb's copy has only in-frame clones and lacks some. That table is the source of V, J and clone size, and D and trimming were worked out from the DNA. The sample holds 270,000 or so clones; 82% are singletons and the top ten take around 2.9%. The sequence derives from a young woman with acute or convalescent COVID-19. Sequences were obtained from peripheral blood. V and J are TRBV5-1 and TRBJ2-2; D possibly corresponds to TRBD1 (5 bases). CDR3 protein: CASSLIIREGAGELFF. CDR3 sequence (DNA): TGCGCCAGCAGCTTGATAATTAGGGAAGGGGCCGGGGAGCTGTTTTTT.